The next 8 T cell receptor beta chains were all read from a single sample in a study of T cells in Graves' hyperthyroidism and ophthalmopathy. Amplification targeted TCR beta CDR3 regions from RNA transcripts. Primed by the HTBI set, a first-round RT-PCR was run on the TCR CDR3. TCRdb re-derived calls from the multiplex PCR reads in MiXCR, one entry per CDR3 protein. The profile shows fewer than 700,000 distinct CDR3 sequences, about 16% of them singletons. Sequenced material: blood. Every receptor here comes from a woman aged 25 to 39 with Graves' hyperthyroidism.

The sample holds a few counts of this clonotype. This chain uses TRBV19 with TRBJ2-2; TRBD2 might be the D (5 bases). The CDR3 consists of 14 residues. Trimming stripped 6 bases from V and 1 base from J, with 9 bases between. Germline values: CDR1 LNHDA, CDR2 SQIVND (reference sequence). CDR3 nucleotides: TGTGCCAGTAGCGGAGGTTGGAACACCGGGGAGCTGTTTTTT. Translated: CASSGGWNTGELFF.

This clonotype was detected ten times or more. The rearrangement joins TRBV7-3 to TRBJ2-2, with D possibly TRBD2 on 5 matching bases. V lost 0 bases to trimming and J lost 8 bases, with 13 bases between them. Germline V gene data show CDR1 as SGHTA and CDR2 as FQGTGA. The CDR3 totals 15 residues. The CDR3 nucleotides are TGTGCCAGCAGCTTAACGGGCGGACTCGCGGGGGAGCTGTTTTTT. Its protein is CASSLTGGLAGELFF.

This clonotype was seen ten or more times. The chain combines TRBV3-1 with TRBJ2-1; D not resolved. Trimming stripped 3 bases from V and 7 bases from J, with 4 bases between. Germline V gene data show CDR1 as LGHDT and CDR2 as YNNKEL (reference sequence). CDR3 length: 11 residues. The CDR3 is CASSHQNEQFF. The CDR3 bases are TGTGCCAGCAGCCATCAGAATGAGCAGTTCTTC.

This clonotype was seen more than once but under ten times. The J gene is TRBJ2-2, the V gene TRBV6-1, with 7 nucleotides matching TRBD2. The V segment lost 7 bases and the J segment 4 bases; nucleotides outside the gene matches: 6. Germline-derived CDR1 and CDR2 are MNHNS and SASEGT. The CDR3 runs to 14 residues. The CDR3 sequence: CASTYTGGTGELFF. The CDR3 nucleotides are TGTGCCAGCACTTATACGGGGGGCACCGGGGAGCTGTTTTTT.

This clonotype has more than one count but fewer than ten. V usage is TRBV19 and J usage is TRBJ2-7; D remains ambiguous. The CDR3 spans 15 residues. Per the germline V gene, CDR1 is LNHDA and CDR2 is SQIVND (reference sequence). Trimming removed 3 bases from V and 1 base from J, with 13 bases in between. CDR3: CASSIGSGVSYEQYF. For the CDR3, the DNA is TGTGCCAGTAGTATTGGGTCTGGGGTTTCCTACGAGCAGTACTTC.

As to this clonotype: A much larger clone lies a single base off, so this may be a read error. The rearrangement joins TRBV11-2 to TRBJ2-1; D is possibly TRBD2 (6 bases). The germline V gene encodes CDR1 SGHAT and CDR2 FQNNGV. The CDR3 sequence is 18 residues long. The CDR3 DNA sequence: TGTGGCAGCAGCCTCGGGGGAGGTTACGGACTGGGGTACAATGAGCAGTTCTTC. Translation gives CGSSLGGGYGLGYNEQFF.

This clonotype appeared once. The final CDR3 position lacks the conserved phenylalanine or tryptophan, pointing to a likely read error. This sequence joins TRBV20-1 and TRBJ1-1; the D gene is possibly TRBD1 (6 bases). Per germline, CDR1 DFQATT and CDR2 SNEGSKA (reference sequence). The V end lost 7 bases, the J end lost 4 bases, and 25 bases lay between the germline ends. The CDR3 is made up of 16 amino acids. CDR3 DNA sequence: TGCAGTGTTAGTGGGGGACACGCGGTGGGTAGCACTGAAGCTTTCCTT. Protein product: CSVSGGHAVGSTEAFL.

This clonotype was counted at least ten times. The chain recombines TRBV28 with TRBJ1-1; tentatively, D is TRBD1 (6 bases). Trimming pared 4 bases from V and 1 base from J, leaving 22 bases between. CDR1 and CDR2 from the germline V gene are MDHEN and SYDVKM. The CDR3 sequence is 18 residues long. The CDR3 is CASSYAVPGGEANTEAFF. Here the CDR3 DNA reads TGTGCCAGCAGTTACGCCGTCCCGGGGGGCGAGGCGAACACTGAAGCTTTCTTT. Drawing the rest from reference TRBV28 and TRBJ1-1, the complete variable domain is DVKVTQSSRYLVKRTGEKVFLECVQDMDHENMFWYRQDPGLGLRLIYFSYDVKMKEKGDIPEGYSVSREKKERFSLILESASTNQTSMYLCASSYAVPGGEANTEAFFGQGTRLTVV.